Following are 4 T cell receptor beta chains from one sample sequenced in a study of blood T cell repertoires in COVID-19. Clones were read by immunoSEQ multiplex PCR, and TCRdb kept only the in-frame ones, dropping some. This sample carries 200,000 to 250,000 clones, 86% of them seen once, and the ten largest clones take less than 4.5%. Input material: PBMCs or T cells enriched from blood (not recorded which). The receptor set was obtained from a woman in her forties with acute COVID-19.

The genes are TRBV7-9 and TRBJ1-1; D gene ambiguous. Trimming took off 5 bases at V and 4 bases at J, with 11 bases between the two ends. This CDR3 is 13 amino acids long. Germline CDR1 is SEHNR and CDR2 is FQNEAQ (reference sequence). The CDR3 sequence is CASSAGLATEAFF. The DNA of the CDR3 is TGTGCCAGCAGCGCCGGGTTGGCCACTGAAGCTTTCTTT.

The CDR3 spells CASSLTGQGAGNSQPQHF. The CDR3 DNA sequence: TGTGCCAGTAGTTTGACGGGACAGGGGGCCGGTAATAGTCAGCCCCAGCATTTT. V gene TRBV19 combines with J gene TRBJ1-5; 12 bases agree with TRBD1. J was trimmed by 6 bases and V by 5 bases; bases with no gene match: 14. This CDR3 comprises 18 residues. The V gene's germline CDR1 is LNHDA and CDR2 SQIVND (reference sequence).

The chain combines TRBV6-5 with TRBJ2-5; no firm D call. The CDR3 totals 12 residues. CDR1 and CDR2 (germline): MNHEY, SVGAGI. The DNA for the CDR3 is TGTGCTCACGGTGCTATTCCGGTGACCCAGTACTTC. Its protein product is CAHGAIPVTQYF.

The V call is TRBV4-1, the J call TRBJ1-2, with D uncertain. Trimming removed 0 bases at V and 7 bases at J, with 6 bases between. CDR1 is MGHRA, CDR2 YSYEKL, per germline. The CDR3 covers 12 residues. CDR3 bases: TGCGCCAGCAGCCAAGATTCAGGTGGCTACACCTTC. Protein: CASSQDSGGYTF.